This T cell receptor (beta chain) is from a study of T cell responses to AZD1222 COVID-19 vaccine. The germline V gene encodes CDR1 MNHEY and CDR2 SVGEGT. The CDR3 has 17 amino acids. Trimming removed 0 bases from V and 5 bases from J, with 19 bases in between. Second-dose intervals of approximately 4 or approximately 12 weeks were pooled. Assay: immunoSEQ multiplex PCR; the TCRdb copy retains only in-frame clones and omits some. Among some 84,000 clones, 80% to 90% were seen once, and the ten largest hold roughly 12%. The sequences come from peripheral blood, collected 28 days after the second AZD1222 dose. The gene calls are TRBV6-2 or TRBV6-3 and TRBJ1-2; D might be TRBD1 (6 bases). The receptor comes from an adult who received the AZD1222 COVID-19 vaccine. CDR3 coding DNA: TGTGCCAGCAGTTACTCCCGGGACACTCTCTACTTGTATGGCTACACCTTC. Translated: CASSYSRDTLYLYGYTF.